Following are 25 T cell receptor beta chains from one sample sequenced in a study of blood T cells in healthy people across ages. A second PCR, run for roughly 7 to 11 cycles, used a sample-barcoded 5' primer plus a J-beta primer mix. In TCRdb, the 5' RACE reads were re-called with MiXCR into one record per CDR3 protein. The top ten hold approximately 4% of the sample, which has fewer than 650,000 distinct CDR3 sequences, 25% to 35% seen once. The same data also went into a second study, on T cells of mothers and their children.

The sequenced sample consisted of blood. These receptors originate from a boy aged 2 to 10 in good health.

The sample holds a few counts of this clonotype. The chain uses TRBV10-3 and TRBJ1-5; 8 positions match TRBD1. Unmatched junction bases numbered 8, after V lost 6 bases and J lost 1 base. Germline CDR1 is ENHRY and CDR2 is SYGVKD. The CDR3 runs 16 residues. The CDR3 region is CAISAGTGMSNQPQHF. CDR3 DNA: TGTGCCATCAGCGCCGGGACAGGTATGAGCAATCAGCCCCAGCATTTT.

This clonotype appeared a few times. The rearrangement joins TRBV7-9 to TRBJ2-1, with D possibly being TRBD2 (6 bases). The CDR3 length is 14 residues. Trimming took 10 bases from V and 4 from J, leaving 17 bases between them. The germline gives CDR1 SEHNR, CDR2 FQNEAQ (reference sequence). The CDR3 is CATPGAGLYNEQFF. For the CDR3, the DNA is TGTGCCACCCCTGGGGCGGGGTTGTACAATGAGCAGTTCTTC.

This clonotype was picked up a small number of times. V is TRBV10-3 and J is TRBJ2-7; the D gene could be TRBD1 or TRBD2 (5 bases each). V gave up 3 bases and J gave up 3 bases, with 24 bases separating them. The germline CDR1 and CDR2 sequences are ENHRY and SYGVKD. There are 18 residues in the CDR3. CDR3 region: CAISDAHRGAYSLYEQYF. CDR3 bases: TGTGCCATCAGTGACGCCCACCGAGGGGCGTATTCCCTCTACGAGCAGTACTTC.

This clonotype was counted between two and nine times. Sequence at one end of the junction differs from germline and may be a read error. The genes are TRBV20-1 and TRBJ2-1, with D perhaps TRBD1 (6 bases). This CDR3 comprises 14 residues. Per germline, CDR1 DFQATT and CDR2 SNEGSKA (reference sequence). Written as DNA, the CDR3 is TGCAGTGCTAGAAGGGGGAGCTCCTGCAATGAGCAGTTCTTC. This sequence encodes CSARRGSSCNEQFF.

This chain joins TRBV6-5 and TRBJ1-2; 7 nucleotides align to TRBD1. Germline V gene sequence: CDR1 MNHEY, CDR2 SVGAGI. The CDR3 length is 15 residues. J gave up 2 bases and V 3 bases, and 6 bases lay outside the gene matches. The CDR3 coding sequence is TGTGCCAGCAGTTATGGAGGGACAGTCAACTATGGCTACACCTTC. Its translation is CASSYGGTVNYGYTF.

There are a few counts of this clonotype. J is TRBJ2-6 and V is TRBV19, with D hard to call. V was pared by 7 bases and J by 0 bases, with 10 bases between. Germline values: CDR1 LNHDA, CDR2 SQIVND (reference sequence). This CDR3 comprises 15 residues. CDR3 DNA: TGTGCCAGTACCGACGGGCGCTCTGGGGCCAACGTCCTGACTTTC. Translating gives CASTDGRSGANVLTF.

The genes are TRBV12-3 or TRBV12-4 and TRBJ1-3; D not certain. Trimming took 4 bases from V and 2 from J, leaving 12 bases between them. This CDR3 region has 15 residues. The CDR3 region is CASSSRAPPGNTIYF. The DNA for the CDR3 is TGTGCCAGCAGTTCCCGGGCCCCGCCTGGAAACACCATATATTTT.

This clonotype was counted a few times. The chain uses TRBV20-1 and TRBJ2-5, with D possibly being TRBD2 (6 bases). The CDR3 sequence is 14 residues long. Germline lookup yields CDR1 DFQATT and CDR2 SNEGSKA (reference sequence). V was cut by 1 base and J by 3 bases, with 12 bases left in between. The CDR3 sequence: CSARVSRGKETQYF. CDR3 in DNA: TGCAGTGCTAGAGTCTCCCGGGGGAAAGAGACCCAGTACTTC.

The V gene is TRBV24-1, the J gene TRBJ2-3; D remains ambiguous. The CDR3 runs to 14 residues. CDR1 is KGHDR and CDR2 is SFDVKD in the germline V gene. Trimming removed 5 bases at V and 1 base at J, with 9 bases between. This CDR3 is CATSGELGTDTQYF. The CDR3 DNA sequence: TGTGCCACCAGTGGCGAGCTGGGCACAGATACGCAGTATTTT.

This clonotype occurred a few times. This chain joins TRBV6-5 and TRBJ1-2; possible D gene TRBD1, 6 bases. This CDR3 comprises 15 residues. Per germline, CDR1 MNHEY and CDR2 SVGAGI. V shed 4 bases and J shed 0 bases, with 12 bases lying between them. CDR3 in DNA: TGTGCCAGCAGTTCCCCGACAGGAGCTAACTATGGCTACACCTTC. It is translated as CASSSPTGANYGYTF.

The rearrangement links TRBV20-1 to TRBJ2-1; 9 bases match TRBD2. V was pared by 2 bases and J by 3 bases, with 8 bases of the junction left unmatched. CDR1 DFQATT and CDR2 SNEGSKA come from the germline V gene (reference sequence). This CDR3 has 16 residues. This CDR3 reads CSARLTSGTFYNEQFF. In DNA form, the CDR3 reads TGCAGTGCTAGATTGACTAGCGGCACCTTCTACAATGAGCAGTTCTTC.

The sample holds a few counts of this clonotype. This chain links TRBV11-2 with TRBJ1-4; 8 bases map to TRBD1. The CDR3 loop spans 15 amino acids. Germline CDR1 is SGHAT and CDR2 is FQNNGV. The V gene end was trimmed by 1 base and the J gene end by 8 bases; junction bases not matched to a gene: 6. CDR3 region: CASSLGTGFGEKLFF. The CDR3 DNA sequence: TGTGCCAGCAGCTTAGGGACAGGGTTTGGGGAAAAACTGTTTTTT.

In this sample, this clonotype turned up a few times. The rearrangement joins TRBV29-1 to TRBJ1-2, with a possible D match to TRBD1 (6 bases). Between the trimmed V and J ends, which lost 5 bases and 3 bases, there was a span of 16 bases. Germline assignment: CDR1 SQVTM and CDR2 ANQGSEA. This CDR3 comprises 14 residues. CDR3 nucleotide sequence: TGCAGCGTTCTTTCCAGGGGCAGTCACTATGGCTACACCTTC. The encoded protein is CSVLSRGSHYGYTF.

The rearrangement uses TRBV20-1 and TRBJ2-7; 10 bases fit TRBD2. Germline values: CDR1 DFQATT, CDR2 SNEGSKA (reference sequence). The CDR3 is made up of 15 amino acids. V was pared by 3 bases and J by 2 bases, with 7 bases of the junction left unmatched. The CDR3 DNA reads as TGCAGTGCTAGCATGGCTAGCGGGGGAACCTACGAGCAGTACTTC. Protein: CSASMASGGTYEQYF.

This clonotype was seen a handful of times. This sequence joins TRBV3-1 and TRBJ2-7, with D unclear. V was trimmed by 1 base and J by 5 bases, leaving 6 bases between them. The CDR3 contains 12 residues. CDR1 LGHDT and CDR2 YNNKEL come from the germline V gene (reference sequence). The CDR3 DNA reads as TGTGCCAGCAGCCAAGCCGAACACGAGCAGTACTTC. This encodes CASSQAEHEQYF.

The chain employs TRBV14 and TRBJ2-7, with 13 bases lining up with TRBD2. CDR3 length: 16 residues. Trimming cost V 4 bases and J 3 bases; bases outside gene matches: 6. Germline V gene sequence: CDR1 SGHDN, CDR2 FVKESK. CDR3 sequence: CASSRQTSGRYYEQYF. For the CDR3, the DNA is TGTGCCAGCAGCCGCCAGACTAGCGGGAGGTACTACGAGCAGTACTTC.

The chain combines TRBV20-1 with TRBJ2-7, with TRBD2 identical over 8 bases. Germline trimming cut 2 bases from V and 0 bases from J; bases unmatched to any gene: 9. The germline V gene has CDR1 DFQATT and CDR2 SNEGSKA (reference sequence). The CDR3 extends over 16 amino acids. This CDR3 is CSARSAAGASSYEQYF. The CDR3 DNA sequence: TGCAGTGCTAGATCCGCAGCGGGGGCTAGCTCCTACGAGCAGTACTTC.

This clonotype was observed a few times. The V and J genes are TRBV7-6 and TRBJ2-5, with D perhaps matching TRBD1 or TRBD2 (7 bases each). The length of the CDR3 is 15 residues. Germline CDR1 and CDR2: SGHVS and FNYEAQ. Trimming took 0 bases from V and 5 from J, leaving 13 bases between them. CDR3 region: CASSLAPGGGETQYF. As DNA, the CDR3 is TGTGCCAGCAGCTTAGCGCCAGGGGGAGGGGAGACCCAGTACTTC.

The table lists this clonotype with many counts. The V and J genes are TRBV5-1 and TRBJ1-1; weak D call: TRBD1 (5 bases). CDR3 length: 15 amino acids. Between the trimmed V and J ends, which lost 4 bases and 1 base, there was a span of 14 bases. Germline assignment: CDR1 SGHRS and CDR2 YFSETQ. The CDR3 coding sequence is TGCGCCAGCAGCCCCGGGGCTGGGGGGAACACTGAAGCTTTCTTT. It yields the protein CASSPGAGGNTEAFF. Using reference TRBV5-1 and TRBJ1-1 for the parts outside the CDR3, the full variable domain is KAGVTQTPRYLIKTRGQQVTLSCSPISGHRSVSWYQQTPGQGLQFLFEYFSETQRNKGNFPGRFSGRQFSNSRSEMNVSTLELGDSALYLCASSPGAGGNTEAFFGQGTRLTVV.

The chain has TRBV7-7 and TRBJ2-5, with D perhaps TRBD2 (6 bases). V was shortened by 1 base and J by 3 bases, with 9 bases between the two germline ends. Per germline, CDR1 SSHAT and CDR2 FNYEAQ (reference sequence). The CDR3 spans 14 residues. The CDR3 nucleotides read TGTGCCAGCAGCTTAGTCCCGGGAGAAGAGACCCAGTACTTC. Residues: CASSLVPGEETQYF.

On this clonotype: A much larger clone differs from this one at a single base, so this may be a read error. In DNA, the CDR3 is TGTGCCGGGACCGGGTCAGGGGACTACAATGAGCAGTTCTTC. This translates into CAGTGSGDYNEQFF. The chain combines TRBV30 with TRBJ2-1, with D possibly matching TRBD1 (6 bases). The germline CDR1 and CDR2 sequences are GTSNPN and SVGIG (reference sequence). This CDR3 has 14 amino acids. V dropped 8 bases and J dropped 3 bases, with 17 bases sitting between them.

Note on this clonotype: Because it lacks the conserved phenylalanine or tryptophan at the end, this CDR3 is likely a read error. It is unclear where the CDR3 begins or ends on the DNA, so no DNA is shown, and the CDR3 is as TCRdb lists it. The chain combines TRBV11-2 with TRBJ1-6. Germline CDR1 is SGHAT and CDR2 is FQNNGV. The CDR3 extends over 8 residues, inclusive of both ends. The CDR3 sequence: CASSFIFV.

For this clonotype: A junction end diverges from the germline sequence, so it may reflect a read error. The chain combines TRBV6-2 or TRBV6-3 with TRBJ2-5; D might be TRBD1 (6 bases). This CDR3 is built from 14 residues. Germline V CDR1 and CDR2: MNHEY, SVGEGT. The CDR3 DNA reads TGTACCAGCAAACTACGGGACACCCAAGAGACCCAGTACTTC. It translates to CTSKLRDTQETQYF.

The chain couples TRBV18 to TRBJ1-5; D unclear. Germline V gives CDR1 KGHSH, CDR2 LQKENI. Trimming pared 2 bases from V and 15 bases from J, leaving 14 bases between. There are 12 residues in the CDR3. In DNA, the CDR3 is TGTGCCAGCTCACCAGAGGGCACGGTGAGGCATTTT. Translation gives CASSPEGTVRHF.

The CDR3 region has the DNA TGCAGTGCTAGAGGGGGCAGCGCGAACACCGGGGAGCTGTTTTTT. Translating it yields CSARGGSANTGELFF. The chain uses TRBV20-1 and TRBJ2-2; D might be TRBD1 (5 bases). Germline-derived CDR1 and CDR2 are DFQATT and SNEGSKA (reference sequence). This CDR3 comprises 15 residues. Deletions cut 1 base from V and 0 bases from J, with 9 bases between.